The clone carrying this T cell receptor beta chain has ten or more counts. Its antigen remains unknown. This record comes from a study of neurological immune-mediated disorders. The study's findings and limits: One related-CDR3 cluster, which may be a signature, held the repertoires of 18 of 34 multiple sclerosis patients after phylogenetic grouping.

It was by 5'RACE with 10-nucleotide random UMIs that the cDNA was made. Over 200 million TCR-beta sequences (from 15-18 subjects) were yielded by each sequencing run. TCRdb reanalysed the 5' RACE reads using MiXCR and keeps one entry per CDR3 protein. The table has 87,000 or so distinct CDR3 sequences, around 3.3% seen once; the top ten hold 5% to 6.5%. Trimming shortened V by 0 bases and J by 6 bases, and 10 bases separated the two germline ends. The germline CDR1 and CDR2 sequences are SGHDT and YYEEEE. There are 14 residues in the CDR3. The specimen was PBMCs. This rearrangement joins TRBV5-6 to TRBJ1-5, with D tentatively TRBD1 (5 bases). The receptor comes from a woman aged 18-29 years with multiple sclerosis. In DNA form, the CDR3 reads TGTGCCAGCAGCTTGGGGGGCCGGGCTCAGCCCCAGCATTTT. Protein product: CASSLGGRAQPQHF.